The entry that follows covers one T cell receptor (beta chain) sequence. Its target antigen remains unknown. No base quality values were provided; no much bigger clone lies one nucleotide off. The data derive from a study of cytomegalovirus exposure and HLA in healthy donors (dated by TCRdb to about 2017). For context, the study as a whole: An earlier analysis of roughly 570 of the donors reported 276 Gb of sequence data and around 100 million unique TCR beta sequences obtained from about 179 million T cells. An early release covering over 500 HLA-typed donors comprised 300 to 350 gigabases of sequencing data and some 79 million unique TCR sequences. The genetic ancestry cluster associated with self-reported Caucasian donors included approximately 85% of the roughly 400 genotyped donors. The study aimed to test whether signatures of past pathogen exposure could be identified by cataloging public T cell receptors. The T cell repertoires of 666 subjects were profiled by immunosequencing and related to cytomegalovirus serostatus. In addition to the first cohort of 666 subjects, a separate validation cohort of 100 to 150 different subjects was used. To predict cytomegalovirus infection status, the study combined high-throughput TCR immunosequencing, statistical association of individual TCRs with disease status, and machine learning. To study patterns of TCR occurrence, a later analysis re-analyzed previously published TCR beta repertoires from 550 to 800 donors and added high-resolution HLA genotyping. Rather than drawing on any new phenotypic data, the later analysis identified candidate immune exposures from TCR beta sequences and the way those sequences occurred across donors. An earlier analysis of several hundred of the donors applied high-throughput TCR beta sequencing to assess whether each TCR beta V gene segment acted as functional or pseudogenic. Donor age, sex, ethnicity and CMV serostatus were collected together with the repertoire data. In a later genetic analysis, genome-wide SNP genotypes for about 65% of the 666 donors were used, and that subset was treated as a discovery cohort. Every discovery cohort repertoire had been produced on one sequencing platform. HLA typing included class I and class II loci at four-digit resolution. Typing coverage differed by locus: A, B, C, DRB1 and DQB1 were typed in roughly 620-630 donors, DQA1 in 522, DPA1 in 600 to 610, and DPB1 in about 450. Five DR-DQ haplotypes were treated as single units for association and clustering because of strong linkage in the cohort. On average, around 240,000 unique TCR beta nucleotide sequences were sequenced per donor among about 400 genotyped donors of the cohort, with around 19% of those sequences being non-productive. Results and caveats for the whole study, not just this receptor: A total of 164 TCR beta chains were listed by the study as associated with cytomegalovirus. A cluster of highly shared sequence variants was judged likely to be a technical artifact of the sequencing pipeline. The classifier was reported to diagnose cytomegalovirus status with high specificity and sensitivity in both the original and validation cohorts. Only TCR beta chains were sequenced in this cohort, and the absence of alpha or paired-chain data limited detectable features. In a later analysis, HLA-associated TCR beta chains were found to be more clonally expanded and to have lower generation probabilities than equally common non-associated chains. In an earlier analysis of approximately 590 of the donors, most TCR beta V segments appeared in productive rearrangements about 87% or about 30% of the time, broadly matching IMGT annotations. Most TCR sequences were seen in very few donors, while some public TCRs were found in many individuals. According to a later analysis, most CMV-associated TCR beta chains appeared to be HLA-restricted, and the HLA associations seemed to be driven largely by CMV exposure. Specific HLA alleles were associated with 15,000 to 20,000 TCR beta sequences at a false discovery rate of 0.05 in a later analysis. Because counts were too low, some 16 rarely observed V segments, including chromosome 9 orphons, were excluded from the earlier analysis of under 650 of the donors. For the cohort, immune exposure information was limited to CMV serostatus. A later genetic analysis associated a missense DCLRE1C variant with V-gene and J-gene trimming of TCR beta chains, and an independent cohort replicated the association. It was suggested by the authors that the approach could potentially be generalized to other disease states and immunological phenotypes. Because HLA typing was missing for some donors at each locus, association tests included only the typed subset. Roughly uniform sequencing depth across donors was assumed in presence/absence analyses, although this assumption may not hold. When HLA alleles, especially DR and DQ, strongly co-occurred, attributing TCR associations to individual alleles was difficult. A further reported finding was that TCR beta sequences accurately predicted the HLA-A and HLA-B alleles for most subjects in the first cohort. In a later analysis, TCR association rates were found to vary across HLA loci, with the most associated TCRs seen for DRB1 alleles and the fewest for HLA-C alleles. Correlated functional status among segregating V segments might be attributable to linkage disequilibrium, but an unknown experimental factor could not be ruled out. In a later analysis, several top co-occurrence clusters were reported to appear linked to parvovirus B19, influenza, CMV and Epstein-Barr virus. A few of the identified cytomegalovirus-associated TCR beta chains were confirmed in vitro to be specific for cytomegalovirus antigens. According to a later genetic analysis, donors in an Asian-associated ancestry cluster had fewer N-insertions in productive TCRs than the roughly 700-donor mean.

The cohort consisted of fewer than 700 healthy bone marrow donors. At the time of sampling, every cohort member was nominally healthy, though immune exposures that went unrecorded were likely present. The donor tested CMV seronegative, placing the donor among the 350 to 400 seronegative members of the cohort. A peripheral blood sample was collected from each donor, and TCR beta sequencing was performed on peripheral blood mononuclear cells. Genomic DNA extraction from the blood cell samples was performed with the Qiagen DNeasy Blood Extraction Kit. Libraries came from the immunoSEQ multiplex PCR assay. The multiplex PCR relied on a mix of 60 forward primers for TCR Vbeta segments and 13 reverse primers for TCR Jbeta segments. A multiplex PCR assay on genomic DNA amplified the CDR3 region of rearranged TCR beta genes. Amplified TCR beta libraries were sequenced as 87-base-pair reads on the Illumina HiSeq System. The published analysis was carried out like this. A later analysis counted about 80 million unique TCR beta chains across the 666 repertoires, and some 11 million of these chains were shared by at least two donors. Raw reads were error-corrected and collapsed into unique sequences by a nearest-neighbor algorithm in which closely related sequences were merged to remove PCR and sequencing errors. CDR3 sequences were aligned to IMGT reference sequences to assign V, D and J gene segments. Each retained sequence needed at least a six-nucleotide match to both a V gene segment and a J gene segment. Rearrangements were called productive when the CDR3 lacked stop codons and stayed in frame with V and J; all others were non-productive. CDR3 was defined by IMGT convention, running from the second conserved V-encoded cysteine to the conserved J-encoded phenylalanine. The earlier analysis of roughly 590 of the donors excluded sequences that lacked an unambiguous match to a single V gene segment. In an earlier analysis of approximately 560 of the donors, a V segment was called functional when productive rearrangements were above 56.7%, and segregating when the standard deviation between donors exceeded 5%. A statistical classification framework was built for diagnosing cytomegalovirus status from the catalog of TCR beta chain sequences. A later analysis assigned V and J genes by comparing TCR nucleotide sequences with IMGT/GENE-DB human TR gene sequences. The TCRdist pipeline was used in a later analysis to assign CDR3 sequences and most-parsimonious VDJ recombination scenarios. In a later analysis, each TCR beta chain was defined by its CDR3 amino acid sequence together with its V-gene family, and reads lacking a unique V-gene family were excluded. In a later analysis, fewer than 650 highly shared, low-generation-probability nucleotide sequences were removed to address suspected cross-contamination and a sequencing artifact. In a later analysis, a clonal expansion index for each public chain was calculated from normalized within-repertoire ranks of inferred template counts. In a later analysis, generation probabilities were computed using a VDJ recombination model fitted to out-of-frame rearrangements, and the results were checked against IGoR. In a later analysis, hypergeometric tests were used to score TCR-TCR, TCR-HLA and TCR-CMV co-occurrence, with a repertoire-size bias correction applied to TCR pairs. A later analysis estimated false discovery rates by permuting HLA or CMV assignments 20 times. A later analysis grouped co-occurring TCRs with DBSCAN, adding TCRdist sequence similarity when clustering within HLA-allele-positive subsets. For co-occurrence clustering, repertoires with fewer than 30,000 or more than 120,000 public chains were excluded, along with roughly five repertoires with anomalous nucleotide sharing. TCRdb mirrors the immuneACCESS table, restricted to in-frame sequences. Some clones are absent from its copies; in checked studies, under half trace to an unresolved V gene, and the reason for the others is unknown. V and J calls and clone size are given by that table; D and trimming were obtained from the DNA. The sample yields roughly 200,000 clones; roughly 74% were counted once. The top ten clonotypes cover about 1.7% of the sample.

This TCR was sampled from a woman younger than 45 in good health and CMV-seronegative. The specimen was PBMCs.

In nucleotides, the sequence is TGTGCCAGTAGGCCGGACAGGTCCGGAGGCGAGCAGTACTTC. Translated, it gives CASRPDRSGGEQYF. The rearranged segments are TRBV19 and TRBJ2-7; 7 bases in the middle match TRBD1. Taken from cysteine to phenylalanine, the CDR3 has 14 residues. Solely the CDR3 DNA is kept, with 42 bases framed from the first base. CDR1 is given as LNHDA and CDR2 as SQIVND, both from the germline V gene (reference sequence). Trimming removed 6 bases from V and 6 bases from J; the gene matches leave 11 bases unexplained.